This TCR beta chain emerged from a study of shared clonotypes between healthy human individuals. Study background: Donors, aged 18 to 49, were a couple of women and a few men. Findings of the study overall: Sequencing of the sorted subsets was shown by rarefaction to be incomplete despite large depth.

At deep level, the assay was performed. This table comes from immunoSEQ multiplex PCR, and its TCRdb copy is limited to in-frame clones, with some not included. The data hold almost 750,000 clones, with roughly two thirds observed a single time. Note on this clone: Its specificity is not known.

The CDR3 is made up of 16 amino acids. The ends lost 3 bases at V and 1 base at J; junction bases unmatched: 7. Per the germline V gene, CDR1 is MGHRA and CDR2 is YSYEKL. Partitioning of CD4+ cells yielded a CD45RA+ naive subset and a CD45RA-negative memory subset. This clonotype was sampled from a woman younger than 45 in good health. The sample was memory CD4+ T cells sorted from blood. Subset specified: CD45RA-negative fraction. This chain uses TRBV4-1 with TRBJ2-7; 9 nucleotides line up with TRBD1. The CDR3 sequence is CASSQAVGQGSYEQYF. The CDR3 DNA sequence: TGCGCCAGCAGCCAGGCTGTCGGACAGGGGTCCTACGAGCAGTACTTC.